Below are 28 T cell receptor beta chains sequenced from a single sample in a study of blood T cell repertoires in COVID-19. This table comes from immunoSEQ multiplex PCR, and its TCRdb copy is limited to in-frame clones, with some not included. This table holds approximately 250,000 clones, around 84% found once. Input material: peripheral blood. Every receptor here comes from a man in his fifties or sixties with acute or convalescent COVID-19.

CDR3 nucleotides: TGTGCCAGCAGGCGGGGGGGTGACCAAGAGACCCAGTACTTC. Its protein is CASRRGGDQETQYF. The genes are TRBV6-4 and TRBJ2-5, with 9 bases lining up with TRBD2. After removal of 6 bases from V and 0 bases from J, the junction contained 2 bases not matched to a gene. The CDR3 has 14 amino acids. Germline-derived CDR1 and CDR2 are MRHNA and SNTAGT.

The V gene is TRBV10-3, the J gene TRBJ1-5; D is unclear. The germline V and J ends were trimmed by 0 bases and 7 bases, with 7 bases remaining between them. Germline CDR1 and CDR2: ENHRY and SYGVKD. The CDR3 runs to 13 residues. CDR3 residues: CAISESTLQPQHF. In DNA, the CDR3 is TGTGCCATCAGTGAGTCGACATTGCAGCCCCAGCATTTT.

The chain recombines TRBV3-1 (or the pseudogene TRBV3-2) with TRBJ2-1, with 9 bases fitting TRBD2. This CDR3 spans 15 amino acids. V dropped 1 base and J dropped 3; count of bases not matched to a gene: 1. Germline V gene lookup returns CDR1 LGHDT and CDR2 YNNKEL (reference sequence). This CDR3 reads CASSQGSGGYNEQFF. The CDR3 nucleotides are TGTGCCAGCAGCCAAGGTAGCGGGGGCTACAATGAGCAGTTCTTC.

The chain has TRBV10-2 and TRBJ2-4, with D possibly TRBD2 on 5 matching bases. Germline CDR1 reads WSHSY; CDR2 reads SAAADI. The CDR3 is made up of 14 amino acids. V was trimmed by 11 bases and J by 7 bases, leaving 21 bases between them. The CDR3, as DNA: TGCGCCTCCGAGGTTGCGGGCTCAGCGAACATTCAGTACTTC. As protein: CASEVAGSANIQYF.

The chain links TRBV4-3 to TRBJ2-5, with D possibly TRBD1 on 6 matching bases. This CDR3 has 13 amino acids. Trimming stripped 0 bases from V and 5 bases from J, with 7 bases between. Germline-derived CDR1 and CDR2 are LGHNA and YSLEER. CDR3: CASSQERGETQYF. The CDR3 coding sequence is TGCGCCAGCAGCCAAGAAAGGGGGGAGACCCAGTACTTC.

In DNA form, the CDR3 reads TGTGCCAGCAGCATTAGCGGGAGTGGGCCAGATACGCAGTATTTT. Translating it yields CASSISGSGPDTQYF. The chain couples TRBV9 to TRBJ2-3, with 9 bases matching TRBD2. This CDR3 is 15 amino acids long. Trimming removed 4 bases from V and 4 bases from J; junction bases left unmatched: 7. The germline CDR1 and CDR2 sequences are SGDLS and YYNGEE.

CDR3 nucleotides: TGCAGCGTTCTCAGGGCCTACGAGCAGTACTTC. Protein product: CSVLRAYEQYF. This chain connects TRBV29-1 to TRBJ2-7; D may be TRBD1 (5 bases). This CDR3 region has 11 residues. CDR1 is SQVTM, CDR2 ANQGSEA, per germline. Trimming stripped 5 bases from V and 2 bases from J, with 7 bases between.

The chain employs TRBV5-1 and TRBJ2-1; D remains ambiguous. CDR3 size: 13 residues. Looked up from germline, CDR1 is SGHRS and CDR2 is YFSETQ. Trimming shortened V by 1 base and J by 6 bases, and 8 bases separated the two germline ends. As DNA, the CDR3 is TGCGCCAGCAGCTTGTTGAGTCTCAATGAGCAGTTCTTC. Residues: CASSLLSLNEQFF.

This chain connects TRBV19 to TRBJ2-5; D uncertain. Trimming stripped 6 bases from V and 5 bases from J, with 13 bases between. The CDR3 extends over 13 amino acids. Per the germline V gene, CDR1 is LNHDA and CDR2 is SQIVND (reference sequence). CDR3 nucleotides: TGTGCCAGTAGCAGATCAAGATGGGAGACCCAGTACTTC. It codes for CASSRSRWETQYF.

This chain links TRBV5-4 with TRBJ1-2; weak D call: TRBD1 (5 bases). Trimming removed 2 bases from V and 3 bases from J, with 14 bases in between. The CDR3 is 15 amino acids. Germline CDR1 is SGHNT and CDR2 is YYREEE (reference sequence). CDR3 sequence (DNA): TGTGCCAGCAGCTTCCGGACCCTAGGGGACTATGGCTACACCTTC. It encodes CASSFRTLGDYGYTF.

This clone appeared once. The CDR3 loop is CASRSGTSEIYEQYF. In DNA, the CDR3 is TGTGCCAGCAGATCCGGGACTAGCGAGATCTACGAGCAGTACTTC. V gene TRBV7-9 combines with J gene TRBJ2-7, with TRBD2 identical over 10 bases. The CDR3 runs to 15 residues. Per the germline V gene, CDR1 is SEHNR and CDR2 is FQNEAQ (reference sequence). The V and J ends lost 6 bases and 3 bases, in that order; junction bases with no gene match: 8. The complete variable domain, with remaining parts taken from reference TRBV7-9 and TRBJ2-7, reads DTGVSQNPRHKITKRGQNVTFRCDPISEHNRLYWYRQTLGQGPEFLTYFQNEAQLEKSRLLSDRFSAERPKGSFSTLEIQRTEQGDSAMYLCASRSGTSEIYEQYFGPGTRLTVT.

CDR3 amino acids: CASSELGTSLMDTEAFF. The CDR3 bases are TGCGCCAGCAGTGAGTTAGGGACATCCTTGATGGACACTGAAGCTTTCTTT. The chain uses TRBV10-2 and TRBJ1-1; possibly TRBD1 for D (6 bases). The CDR3 sequence is 17 residues long. CDR1 is WSHSY and CDR2 is SAAADI in the germline V gene. Trimming cost V 1 base and J 3 bases, with 18 bases left between them.

The chain carries TRBV2 and TRBJ2-1; 12 bases line up with TRBD2. Trimming took 4 bases from V and 4 from J; bases not matched to a gene: 2. The CDR3 contains 15 residues. Germline CDR1 reads SNHLY; CDR2 reads FYNNEI. DNA of the CDR3: TGTGCCAGCAGTGGACTAGCGGGAGAATACAATGAGCAGTTCTTC. Protein product: CASSGLAGEYNEQFF. The complete variable domain, with remaining parts taken from reference TRBV2 and TRBJ2-1, reads EPEVTQTPSHQVTQMGQEVILRCVPISNHLYFYWYRQILGQKVEFLVSFYNNEISEKSEIFDDQFSVERPDGSNFTLKIRSTKLEDSAMYFCASSGLAGEYNEQFFGPGTRLTVL.

The V and J genes are TRBV2 and TRBJ1-2; D might be TRBD1 (6 bases). Germline V gives CDR1 SNHLY, CDR2 FYNNEI. The CDR3 is 13 residues long. With 5 bases removed from V and 5 bases from J, the gap between germline ends came to 12 bases. The CDR3 loop is CASSSTGVYGYTF. Written as DNA, the CDR3 is TGTGCCAGCAGTTCGACAGGAGTATATGGCTACACCTTC.

The rearrangement joins TRBV6-6 to TRBJ1-3, with no clear D. Germline V CDR1 and CDR2: MNHNY, SVGAGI (reference sequence). The CDR3 loop spans 15 amino acids. Trimming stripped 8 bases from V and 0 bases from J, with 14 bases between. CDR3: CASWRPPNSGNTIYF. The CDR3 coding sequence is TGTGCCAGCTGGAGGCCCCCGAACTCTGGAAACACCATATATTTT.

The chain combines TRBV6-1 with TRBJ1-1; 11 bases align to TRBD1. CDR3 length: 17 amino acids. V was pared by 3 bases and J by 1 base, with 7 bases of the junction left unmatched. Germline-derived CDR1 and CDR2 are MNHNS and SASEGT. CDR3 sequence (DNA): TGTGCCAGCAGTGAGGTCGGGACAGGGGGTCGGAACACTGAAGCTTTCTTT. It yields the protein CASSEVGTGGRNTEAFF.

V gene TRBV3-1 (or the pseudogene TRBV3-2) combines with J gene TRBJ1-2; unclear D gene. Germline lookup yields CDR1 LGHDT and CDR2 YNNKEL (reference sequence). V was trimmed by 0 bases and J by 2 bases, leaving 16 bases between them. The length of the CDR3 is 17 residues. The CDR3 spells CASSQDWRHSWNYGYTF. The DNA for the CDR3 is TGTGCCAGCAGCCAAGATTGGAGGCATTCCTGGAACTATGGCTACACCTTC.

The chain uses TRBV6-5 and TRBJ2-3; possibly TRBD2 for D (7 bases). The CDR3 covers 15 residues. The germline V gene has CDR1 MNHEY and CDR2 SVGAGI. Trimming cost V 0 bases and J 3 bases, with 10 bases left between them. CDR3 sequence reads: CASSYSGGLTDTQYF. The CDR3 nucleotides read TGTGCCAGCAGTTACTCGGGGGGGCTAACAGATACGCAGTATTTT.

In its sample, this clone was seen once. The chain couples TRBV7-2 to TRBJ2-3; 11 positions agree with TRBD2. The CDR3 sequence is 16 residues long. The V gene end was trimmed by 5 bases and the J gene end by 2 bases; junction bases not matched to a gene: 6. The germline V gene has CDR1 SGHTA and CDR2 FQGNSA. The CDR3: CASSLRLAGSTDTQYF. The CDR3 bases are TGTGCCAGCAGCCTTAGACTAGCGGGGTCCACAGATACGCAGTATTTT.

In its sample, this clone was seen once. This chain uses TRBV6-5 with TRBJ2-4; 9 nucleotides align to TRBD1. The V and J ends lost 7 bases and 8 bases, in that order; junction bases with no gene match: 3. The CDR3 covers 12 residues. CDR1 MNHEY and CDR2 SVGAGI come from the germline V gene. The DNA for the CDR3 is TGTGCCAGCACGGACAGGGGTGACATTCAGTACTTC. It specifies CASTDRGDIQYF.

This clone appeared once. The rearrangement links TRBV7-2 to TRBJ1-4; 9 bases align to TRBD1. With V trimmed by 5 bases and J by 7 bases, 5 bases remained unmatched. The CDR3 has 14 amino acids. Germline loops: CDR1 SGHTA, CDR2 FQGNSA. The CDR3 loop is CASSEQGACEKLFF. DNA of the CDR3: TGTGCCAGCAGCGAACAGGGGGCGTGTGAAAAACTGTTTTTT.

CDR3 DNA: TGTGCCAGCAGCTCAGGGGTTGGAAATGAAAAACTGTTTTTT. Amino acids: CASSSGVGNEKLFF. The V call is TRBV7-2, the J call TRBJ1-4; TRBD1 might be the D (6 bases). Trimming shortened V by 4 bases and J by 5 bases, and 11 bases separated the two germline ends. Germline assignment: CDR1 SGHTA and CDR2 FQGNSA. This CDR3 is 14 amino acids long.

The genes are TRBV6-2 or TRBV6-3 and TRBJ1-6; a weak D match, TRBD1 (6 bases). The germline gives CDR1 MNHEY, CDR2 SVGEGT. The CDR3 has 16 residues. Trimming stripped 4 bases from V and 10 bases from J, with 20 bases between. CDR3 loop: CASSFKTGGVRSPLHF. CDR3 DNA: TGTGCCAGCAGTTTTAAGACAGGAGGCGTGCGGTCACCCCTCCACTTT.

The gene calls are TRBV5-1 and TRBJ2-5; 13 positions agree with TRBD2. This CDR3 comprises 16 residues. Looked up from germline, CDR1 is SGHRS and CDR2 is YFSETQ. V dropped 2 bases and J dropped 0; count of bases not matched to a gene: 1. CDR3 in amino acids: CASSFGLAGDQETQYF. CDR3 coding DNA: TGCGCCAGCAGCTTCGGACTAGCGGGGGACCAAGAGACCCAGTACTTC.

The chain uses TRBV25-1 and TRBJ2-1; 8 positions agree with TRBD2. With V trimmed by 5 bases and J by 3 bases, 12 bases remained unmatched. This CDR3 comprises 17 residues. The germline gives CDR1 MGHDK, CDR2 SYGVNS. Written as DNA, the CDR3 is TGTGCCAGCAGTACGACTAGCGCGCTACCACTCTACAATGAGCAGTTCTTC. It translates to CASSTTSALPLYNEQFF.

The chain uses TRBV6-1 and TRBJ2-7; 10 nucleotides match TRBD2. After removal of 4 bases from V and 5 bases from J, the junction contained 20 bases not matched to a gene. The germline V gene encodes CDR1 MNHNS and CDR2 SASEGT. This CDR3 has 19 residues. This chain's CDR3 is CASSATGLAVGIGLNEQYF. CDR3 nucleotide sequence: TGTGCCAGCAGTGCTACCGGACTAGCGGTGGGGATCGGACTAAACGAGCAGTACTTC.

The rearrangement uses TRBV6-5 and TRBJ2-3; the D is unclear. The V end lost 4 bases, the J end lost 8 bases, and 7 bases lay between the germline ends. Germline CDR1 and CDR2: MNHEY and SVGAGI. The CDR3 has 11 amino acids. In DNA, the CDR3 is TGTGCCAGCAGTTTCGGTGGTACGCAGTATTTT. Its translation: CASSFGGTQYF.

Turning to this clone: Additional DNA sequences in this sample encode the identical CDR3. The CDR3: CASSPWTGGNTGELFF. Here the CDR3 DNA reads TGTGCCAGCTCACCATGGACAGGGGGAAACACCGGGGAGCTGTTTTTT. The J gene is TRBJ2-2, the V gene TRBV18, with 10 bases identical to TRBD1. The CDR3 spans 16 residues. CDR1 is KGHSH and CDR2 is LQKENI in the germline V gene. J was trimmed by 2 bases and V by 2 bases; bases with no gene match: 2.